A selection of T cell receptor beta chains follows, all from one sample in a study of blood T cells in healthy people across ages. Using its own MiXCR run on the 5' RACE reads, TCRdb lists one record per CDR3 protein. The data hold 780,000 or so distinct CDR3 sequences, with roughly 50% observed a single time. The sequencing input was blood. The receptors derive from a man aged 40-49 years in good health. CDR3s include the opening cysteine and the closing phenylalanine or tryptophan. A D gene is named only where the DNA matches it firmly. Expanded clones get a size class; other rows say once, few or many, or leave the size out.

CAISAGRFPYEQYF	TGTGCCATCAGTGCGGGCAGATTCCCCTACGAGCAGTACTTC	.	TRBV10-3	TRBJ2-7	.	14
CASSVERRGTFF	TGTGCCAGCAGCGTTGAACGTCGAGGGACTTTCTTT	.	TRBV12-3/TRBV12-4	TRBJ1-1	.	12
CASSAGTSGGDIQYF	TGTGCCAGCAGCGCGGGAACTAGCGGGGGGGACATTCAGTACTTC	TRBD2	TRBV5-6	TRBJ2-4	.	15
CASSLGSGDEQYF	TGTGCCAGCAGCCTAGGGTCAGGGGACGAGCAGTACTTC	.	TRBV11-3	TRBJ2-7	.	13
CASSSRDTSYEQYF	TGTGCCAGCAGTTCCCGGGACACTTCCTACGAGCAGTACTTC	.	TRBV27	TRBJ2-7	.	14
CSARSSPTGELFF	TGCAGTGCAAGGAGTAGTCCCACCGGGGAGCTGTTTTTT	.	TRBV20-1	TRBJ2-2	.	13
CASSSGRAASGYTF	TGTGCCAGCAGTTCCGGCAGGGCGGCGAGTGGCTACACCTTC	.	TRBV27	TRBJ1-2	.	14
CASSWDPQNTEAFF	TGCGCCAGCAGCTGGGACCCCCAGAACACTGAAGCTTTCTTT	.	TRBV5-1	TRBJ1-1	.	14
CASRQEGGYGYTF	TGTGCCAGCAGACAAGAGGGGGGGTATGGCTACACCTTC	.	TRBV25-1	TRBJ1-2	.	13
CTSSQGQTETQYF	TGTACCAGCAGTCAGGGACAAACGGAGACCCAGTACTTC	.	TRBV7-2	TRBJ2-5	.	13
CASSQVAGQGYGYTF	TGTGCCAGCAGCCAAGTCGCGGGACAGGGATACGGCTACACCTTC	TRBD1	TRBV3-1	TRBJ1-2	.	15
CASSQGARGANVLTF	TGTGCCAGCAGCCAGGGGGCGCGAGGGGCCAACGTCCTGACTTTC	TRBD1	TRBV12-3/TRBV12-4	TRBJ2-6	once	15
CASSPRGGRIALYEQYF	TGTGCCAGCAGCCCACGGGGCGGGAGAATCGCCCTCTACGAGCAGTACTTC	TRBD2	TRBV27	TRBJ2-7	few	17
CASSQHDRGGNQPQHF	TGCGCCAGCAGCCAACACGACAGGGGTGGTAATCAGCCCCAGCATTTT	TRBD1	TRBV4-1	TRBJ1-5	few	16
CASSGDGTNSPLHF	TGTGCCAGCAGCGGCGACGGAACAAATTCACCCCTCCACTTT	.	TRBV9	TRBJ1-6	.	14
CASSLKLAGASEQFF	TGTGCCAGCAGCTTAAAGCTAGCGGGCGCTAGTGAGCAGTTCTTC	TRBD2	TRBV7-2	TRBJ2-1	.	15
CASSSLGGSLSGANVLTF	TGTGCCAGCAGTTCCTTAGGTGGCAGCCTCTCTGGGGCCAACGTCCTGACTTTC	.	TRBV27	TRBJ2-6	.	18
CASVLLTSGAYNEQFF	TGTGCCAGCGTTTTATTAACTAGCGGGGCCTACAATGAGCAGTTCTTC	TRBD2	TRBV28	TRBJ2-1	.	16
CASIDPISYNEQYF	TGTGCCAGCATAGACCCCATCTCCTACAATGAGCAGTACTTC	.	TRBV2	TRBJ2-7	.	14
CASIPAGGMGPQYF	TGTGCCAGCATCCCTGCTGGGGGTATGGGCCCCCAGTACTTC	.	TRBV28	TRBJ2-7	few	14
CASSLLGGNIQYF	TGTGCCAGCAGCTTGCTCGGGGGAAACATTCAGTACTTC	.	TRBV7-9	TRBJ2-4	few	13
CASSPRGSGELFF	TGTGCCAGCAGCCCCAGGGGATCCGGGGAGCTGTTTTTT	.	TRBV4-2	TRBJ2-2	.	13
CSARDRYRDREQFF	TGCAGTGCTAGGGACCGGTACAGGGATAGGGAGCAGTTCTTC	.	TRBV20-1	TRBJ2-1	.	14
CASSPTEAHYGYTF	TGTGCCAGCAGTCCCACGGAGGCTCACTATGGCTACACCTTC	.	TRBV28	TRBJ1-2	.	14
CASSLPDPRTSGRGESSYEQYF	TGTGCCAGCAGCTTGCCCGATCCCCGGACTAGCGGGAGGGGAGAGAGCTCCTACGAGCAGTACTTC	TRBD2	TRBV7-8	TRBJ2-7	.	22
CASSRNSGERETQYF	TGCGCCAGCAGCAGGAATAGCGGGGAGAGGGAGACCCAGTACTTC	TRBD2	TRBV5-1	TRBJ2-5	.	15
CSTGVGTQYF	TGCAGTACGGGGGTGGGGACCCAGTACTTC	.	TRBV20-1	TRBJ2-5	.	10
CASSYLGLGADTQYF	TGTGCCAGCAGTTACTTGGGACTGGGGGCAGATACGCAGTATTTT	.	TRBV6-6	TRBJ2-3	many	15
CASILYNEQFF	TGTGCCAGCATTTTGTACAATGAGCAGTTCTTC	.	TRBV12-3/TRBV12-4	TRBJ2-1	.	11
CASSPQGLQREKLFF	TGTGCCAGCAGCCCTCAGGGTCTACAACGTGAAAAACTGTTTTTT	.	TRBV12-3/TRBV12-4	TRBJ1-4	.	15
CASSQGEGLPETWDQETQYF	TGTGCCAGCAGCCAGGGGGAGGGGCTCCCTGAAACTTGGGACCAAGAGACCCAGTACTTC	TRBD2	TRBV4-2	TRBJ2-5	.	20
CASSSEGRGGELFF	TGTGCCAGCAGCTCGGAGGGTCGAGGCGGGGAGCTGTTTTTT	.	TRBV6-5	TRBJ2-2	.	14
CASSLPGGGTDTQYF	TGTGCCAGCAGTTTACCAGGGGGAGGCACAGATACGCAGTATTTT	TRBD1	TRBV5-1	TRBJ2-3	few	15
CTCRERESGGYTF	TGTACCTGCAGGGAAAGGGAATCAGGAGGCTACACCTTC	.	TRBV28	TRBJ1-2	.	13
CSAQDLRRGTDTQYF	TGCAGTGCCCAGGACTTACGGAGGGGCACAGATACGCAGTATTTT	.	TRBV20-1	TRBJ2-3	.	15
CASSLNIAGGGETQYF	TGCGCCAGCAGCTTGAACATAGCGGGAGGAGGAGAGACCCAGTACTTC	TRBD2	TRBV5-1	TRBJ2-5	.	16
CSVGWTVQETQYF	TGCAGCGTTGGCTGGACAGTCCAAGAGACCCAGTACTTC	.	TRBV29-1	TRBJ2-5	few	13
CSGRDRDYEQYF	TGCAGTGGTAGAGACAGGGACTACGAGCAGTACTTC	TRBD1	TRBV20-1	TRBJ2-7	.	12
CSVDWGPPADEQYF	TGCAGCGTTGACTGGGGGCCCCCGGCGGACGAGCAGTACTTC	.	TRBV29-1	TRBJ2-7	.	14
CSASGSSYNEQYF	TGCAGTGCTAGCGGGAGTTCGTACAATGAGCAGTACTTC	.	TRBV20-1	TRBJ2-7	few	13
CASSQDPGNYEQYF	TGCGCCAGCAGCCAAGACCCGGGGAACTACGAGCAGTACTTC	.	TRBV4-3	TRBJ2-7	.	14
CASSPIGTGGFGTDTQYF	TGCGCCAGCAGCCCTATCGGGACAGGGGGCTTTGGAACAGATACGCAGTATTTT	TRBD1	TRBV5-1	TRBJ2-3	.	18
CASSLWSGLGYEQYF	TGTGCCAGCAGCTTATGGTCAGGTCTAGGGTACGAGCAGTACTTC	.	TRBV11-3	TRBJ2-7	.	15
CASSGGGRGIYGYTF	TGCGCCAGCTCTGGAGGGGGGCGCGGGATCTATGGCTACACCTTC	.	TRBV5-1	TRBJ1-2	.	15
CASSTRTGSRETQYF	TGTGCCAGCAGCACCCGGACAGGGTCACGGGAGACCCAGTACTTC	TRBD1	TRBV28	TRBJ2-5	.	15
CASSLATSTDTQYF	TGTGCCAGCAGCTTAGCGACTAGTACAGATACGCAGTATTTT	.	TRBV7-2	TRBJ2-3	many	14
CASNLENQPQHF	TGTGCCAGCAATTTAGAGAATCAGCCCCAGCATTTT	.	TRBV12-3/TRBV12-4	TRBJ1-5	.	12
CSNVAGGLTDTQYF	TGCAGCAACGTAGCGGGGGGGCTTACAGATACGCAGTATTTT	TRBD2	TRBV29-1	TRBJ2-3	few	14
CASSASGRQLEQYF	TGCGCCAGCAGTGCTTCAGGACGGCAGTTGGAGCAGTACTTC	.	TRBV10-2	TRBJ2-7	.	14
CASSTGVRTGANVLTF	TGTGCCAGCAGTACAGGGGTGCGCACTGGGGCCAACGTCCTGACTTTC	TRBD1	TRBV28	TRBJ2-6	.	16
CASSLARGTLSYEQYF	TGTGCCAGCAGCTTAGCGAGGGGGACCCTATCCTACGAGCAGTACTTC	.	TRBV7-2	TRBJ2-7	.	16
CASRSDPSSYNEQFF	TGTGCCAGCAGATCGGATCCCTCCTCCTACAATGAGCAGTTCTTC	.	TRBV28	TRBJ2-1	.	15
CASSPRGLRGPPDSEQFF	TGTGCCAGCAGCCCCCGCGGGCTAAGGGGGCCCCCCGATAGTGAGCAGTTCTTC	TRBD1	TRBV3-1	TRBJ2-1	.	18
CASSQDNQGIYGYTF	TGTGCCAGCTCACAGGACAACCAAGGGATCTATGGCTACACCTTC	.	TRBV18	TRBJ1-2	.	15
CSARDPRGVETQYF	TGCAGTGCTAGAGACCCCCGTGGGGTTGAGACCCAGTACTTC	.	TRBV20-1	TRBJ2-5	few	14